This TCR beta chain emerged from a study of shared clonotypes between healthy human individuals. Study-wide points: Estimated clonotype richness was generally higher in naive than memory subsets.

Sequencing was performed with immunoSEQ multiplex PCR; in TCRdb, only in-frame clones are kept and a portion is missing. This sample has 1.5 million to 2.5 million clones, with around 96% found just once. The naive CD8 population came from CD45RO-negative cells selected for CCR7, without terminally differentiated effector memory CD45RA+ cells. About this clone itself: The antigen is unknown.

The CDR3 runs to 13 residues. V gave up 5 bases and J gave up 8 bases; unmatched junction bases: 7. Germline V gene lookup returns CDR1 SEHNR and CDR2 FQNEAQ (reference sequence). The V call is TRBV7-9, the J call TRBJ1-2, with TRBD1 matching over 8 bases. The clonotype originates from a man younger than 30 in good health. The specimen was naive CD8+ T cells sorted from blood. This CDR3 is CASSTQGGKGYTF. DNA for the CDR3: TGTGCCAGCAGCACACAGGGGGGAAAGGGCTACACCTTC.